Listed below are T cell receptor beta chains from one sample, sequenced in a study of control samples from healthy donors and cancer patients. Sequenced by immunoSEQ multiplex PCR; TCRdb stores in-frame clones only, minus some. This sample carries some 150,000 clones, nearly 96% of them seen once, and the ten largest clones take approximately 0.93%. Sequencing input: blood. The receptors derive from a woman aged 30 to 39 in good health. The CDR3 runs from the conserved cysteine through the conserved F or W.

v_gene: TRBV29-1; CDR3aa: CSAAGDPKDTQYF
v_gene: TRBV5-6; CDR3aa: CASSSLVDGPPLHF
v_gene: TRBV3-1/TRBV3-2; CDR3aa: CASSQVIGANYGYTF
v_gene: TRBV28; CDR3aa: CASSWRRDEQFF
v_gene: TRBV27; CDR3aa: CASSLVMGGHAEAFF
v_gene: TRBV11-2; CDR3aa: CASSFGTGGSETQYF
v_gene: TRBV2; CDR3aa: CANAGQGERYGYTF
v_gene: TRBV2; CDR3aa: CASVRTEGYTF
v_gene: TRBV4-1; CDR3aa: CASSPLRGTFGLLFF
v_gene: TRBV14; CDR3aa: CASSQAGFTDTQYF
v_gene: TRBV6-1; CDR3aa: CASSDPWAGEMGTDTQYF
v_gene: TRBV13; CDR3aa: CASSLGVGSKETQYF
v_gene: TRBV6-1; CDR3aa: CASSERFSWDRGGEQYF
v_gene: TRBV7-9; CDR3aa: CASSLANDGYTF
v_gene: TRBV5-8; CDR3aa: CASSPLNRPQHF
v_gene: TRBV24-1; CDR3aa: CATSDRGSSYNEQFF
v_gene: TRBV28; CDR3aa: CASSLLGRGQFF
v_gene: TRBV19; CDR3aa: CASRELAGGVNEQFF
v_gene: TRBV5-6; CDR3aa: CASSRGQGFSPLHF
v_gene: TRBV2; CDR3aa: CASRSPGGGNSPLHF
v_gene: TRBV10-3; CDR3aa: CAITRRGATEAFF
v_gene: TRBV4-1; CDR3aa: CASSLEATYEQYF
v_gene: TRBV28; CDR3aa: CASSFGTGGSYEQYF
v_gene: TRBV7-2; CDR3aa: CASSLVELYNEQFF
v_gene: TRBV7-8; CDR3aa: CASSLDRRIKSNQPQHF
v_gene: TRBV7-6; CDR3aa: CASSLMVGQGAWETQYF
v_gene: TRBV28; CDR3aa: CASSGLGAGAFF
v_gene: TRBV3-1/TRBV3-2; CDR3aa: CASSLRVEREQYF
v_gene: TRBV3-1/TRBV3-2; CDR3aa: CASSLSGSNEQFF
v_gene: TRBV5-1; CDR3aa: CASSLGGRGRVNTEAFF
v_gene: TRBV5-1; CDR3aa: CASSLETTWETQYF
v_gene: TRBV19; CDR3aa: CASSIGGQGKQPQHF